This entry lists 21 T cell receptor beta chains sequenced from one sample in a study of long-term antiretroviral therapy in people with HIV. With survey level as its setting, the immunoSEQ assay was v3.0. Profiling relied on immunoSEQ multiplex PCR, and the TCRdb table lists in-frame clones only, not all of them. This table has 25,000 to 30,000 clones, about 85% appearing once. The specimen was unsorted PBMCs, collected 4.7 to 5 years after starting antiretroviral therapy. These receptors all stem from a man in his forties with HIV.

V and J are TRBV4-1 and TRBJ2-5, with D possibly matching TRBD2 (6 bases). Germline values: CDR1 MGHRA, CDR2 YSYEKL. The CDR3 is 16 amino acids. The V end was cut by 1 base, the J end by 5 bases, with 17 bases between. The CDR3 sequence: CASSQAITGVGETQYF. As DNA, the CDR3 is TGCGCCAGCAGCCAAGCCATCACGGGGGTAGGGGAGACCCAGTACTTC.

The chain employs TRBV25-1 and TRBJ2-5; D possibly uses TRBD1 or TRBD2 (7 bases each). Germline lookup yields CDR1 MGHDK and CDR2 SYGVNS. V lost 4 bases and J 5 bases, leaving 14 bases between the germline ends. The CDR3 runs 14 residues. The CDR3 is CASSAQGGMETQYF. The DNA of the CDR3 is TGTGCCAGCAGTGCCCAGGGGGGGATGGAGACCCAGTACTTC.

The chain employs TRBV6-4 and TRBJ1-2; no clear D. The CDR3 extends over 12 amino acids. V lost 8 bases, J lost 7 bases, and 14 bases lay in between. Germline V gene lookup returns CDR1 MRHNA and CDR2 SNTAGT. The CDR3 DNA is TGTGCCAGCGCCTCGGAGGGATCTGGCTACACCTTC. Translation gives CASASEGSGYTF.

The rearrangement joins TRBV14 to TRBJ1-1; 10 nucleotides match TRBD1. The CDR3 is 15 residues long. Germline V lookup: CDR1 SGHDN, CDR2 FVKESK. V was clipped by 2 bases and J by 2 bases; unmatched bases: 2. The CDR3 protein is CASSQRTGGNTEAFF. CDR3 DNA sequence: TGTGCCAGCAGCCAAAGGACAGGGGGAAACACTGAAGCTTTCTTT.

DNA of the CDR3: TGTGCCAGCAGCTACAACGGGCCCGAGCAGTACTTC. Protein sequence: CASSYNGPEQYF. The V gene is TRBV7-9, the J gene TRBJ2-7; D is ambiguous. The length of the CDR3 is 12 residues. V dropped 4 bases and J dropped 6 bases, with 10 bases sitting between them. Germline loops: CDR1 SEHNR, CDR2 FQNEAQ (reference sequence).

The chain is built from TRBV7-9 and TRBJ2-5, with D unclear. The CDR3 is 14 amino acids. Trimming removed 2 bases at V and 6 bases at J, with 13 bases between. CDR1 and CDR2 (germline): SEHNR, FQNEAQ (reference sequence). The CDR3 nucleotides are TGTGCCAGCAGCTTACCGGAACAACCGCAGACCCAGTACTTC. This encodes CASSLPEQPQTQYF.

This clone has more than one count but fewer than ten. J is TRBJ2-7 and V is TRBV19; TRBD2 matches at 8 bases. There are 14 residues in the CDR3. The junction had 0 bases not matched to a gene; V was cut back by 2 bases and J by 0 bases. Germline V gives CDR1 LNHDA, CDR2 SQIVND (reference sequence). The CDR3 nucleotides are TGTGCCAGTAGTATAAGCGGGAGCTCCTACGAGCAGTACTTC. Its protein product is CASSISGSSYEQYF.

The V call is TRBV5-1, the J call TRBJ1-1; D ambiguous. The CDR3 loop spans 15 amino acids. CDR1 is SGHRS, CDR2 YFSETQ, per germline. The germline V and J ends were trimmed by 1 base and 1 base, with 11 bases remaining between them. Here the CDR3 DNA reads TGCGCCAGCAGCTTGACTTTCGAGGAGAACACTGAAGCTTTCTTT. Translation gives CASSLTFEENTEAFF.

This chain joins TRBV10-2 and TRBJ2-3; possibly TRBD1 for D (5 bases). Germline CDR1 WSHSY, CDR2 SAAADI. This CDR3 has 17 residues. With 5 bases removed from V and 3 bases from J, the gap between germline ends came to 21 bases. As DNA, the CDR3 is TGCGCCAGCAGTCCTTACGAAGGGGTAAGAGATACAGATACGCAGTATTTT. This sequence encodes CASSPYEGVRDTDTQYF.

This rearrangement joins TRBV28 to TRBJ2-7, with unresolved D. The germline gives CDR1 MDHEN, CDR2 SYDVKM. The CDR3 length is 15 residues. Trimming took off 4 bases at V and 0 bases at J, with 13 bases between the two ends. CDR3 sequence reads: CASSYPIGSSYEQYF. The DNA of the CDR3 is TGTGCCAGCAGTTATCCAATAGGAAGCTCCTACGAGCAGTACTTC.

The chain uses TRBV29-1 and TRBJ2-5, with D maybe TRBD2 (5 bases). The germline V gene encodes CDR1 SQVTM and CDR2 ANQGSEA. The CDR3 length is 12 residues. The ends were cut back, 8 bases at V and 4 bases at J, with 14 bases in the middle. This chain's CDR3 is CSLEVAGETQYF. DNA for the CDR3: TGCAGCTTGGAGGTTGCGGGAGAGACCCAGTACTTC.

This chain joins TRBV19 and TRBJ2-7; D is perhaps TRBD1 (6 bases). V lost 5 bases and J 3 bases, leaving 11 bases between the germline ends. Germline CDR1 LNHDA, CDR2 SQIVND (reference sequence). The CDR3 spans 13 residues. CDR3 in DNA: TGTGCCAGTAGTGAAAGGGGGTTCTACGAGCAGTACTTC. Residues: CASSERGFYEQYF.

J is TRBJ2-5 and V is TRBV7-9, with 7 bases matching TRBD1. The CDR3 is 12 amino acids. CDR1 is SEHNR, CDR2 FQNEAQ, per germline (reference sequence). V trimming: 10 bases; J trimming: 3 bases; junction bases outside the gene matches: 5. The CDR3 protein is CATRDSEETQYF. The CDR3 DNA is TGTGCCACCCGGGACAGCGAAGAGACCCAGTACTTC.

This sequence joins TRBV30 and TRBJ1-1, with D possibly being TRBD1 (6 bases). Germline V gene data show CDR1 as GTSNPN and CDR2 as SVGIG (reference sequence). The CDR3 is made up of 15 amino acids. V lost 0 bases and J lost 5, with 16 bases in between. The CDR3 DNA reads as TGTGCCTGGAGTGTATGGGGGGGGGCAGATACTGAAGCTTTCTTT. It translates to CAWSVWGGADTEAFF.

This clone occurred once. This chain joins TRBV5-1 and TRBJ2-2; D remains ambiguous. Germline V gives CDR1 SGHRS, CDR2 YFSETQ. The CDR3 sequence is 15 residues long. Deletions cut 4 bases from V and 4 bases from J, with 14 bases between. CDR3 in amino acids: CASSLSDRGTGELFF. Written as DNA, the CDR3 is TGCGCCAGCAGCCTCTCGGATCGTGGCACCGGGGAGCTGTTTTTT.

The CDR3 is CASSFPQGWTGELFF. The CDR3 nucleotides read TGTGCCAGCAGCTTTCCGCAGGGGTGGACCGGGGAGCTGTTTTTT. The V and J genes are TRBV7-9 and TRBJ2-2; a weak D match, TRBD1 (6 bases). Trimming shortened V by 3 bases and J by 5 bases, and 13 bases separated the two germline ends. The CDR3 sequence is 15 residues long. Germline values: CDR1 SEHNR, CDR2 FQNEAQ (reference sequence).

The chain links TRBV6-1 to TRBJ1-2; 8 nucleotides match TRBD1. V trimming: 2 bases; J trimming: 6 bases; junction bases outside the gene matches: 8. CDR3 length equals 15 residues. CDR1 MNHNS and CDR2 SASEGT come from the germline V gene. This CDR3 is CASSEYGPGGNGYTF. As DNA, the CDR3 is TGTGCCAGCAGTGAATATGGTCCAGGGGGCAATGGCTACACCTTC.

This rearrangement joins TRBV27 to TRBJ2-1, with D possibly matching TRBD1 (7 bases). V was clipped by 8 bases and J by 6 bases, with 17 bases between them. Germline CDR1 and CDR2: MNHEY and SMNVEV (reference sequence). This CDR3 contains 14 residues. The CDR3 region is CASAGGYRFNEQFF. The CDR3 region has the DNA TGTGCCAGCGCAGGGGGGTATCGTTTCAATGAGCAGTTCTTC.

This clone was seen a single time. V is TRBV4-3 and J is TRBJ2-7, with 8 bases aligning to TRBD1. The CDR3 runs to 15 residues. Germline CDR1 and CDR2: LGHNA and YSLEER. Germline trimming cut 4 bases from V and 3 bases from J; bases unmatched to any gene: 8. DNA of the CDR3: TGCGCCAGCAGCCTTGACAGGGGTTTAGGCTACGAGCAGTACTTC. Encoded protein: CASSLDRGLGYEQYF.

The CDR3 DNA is TGCGCCAGCAGCCTCACGAGACCGAGCTCCTACGAGCAGTACTTC. Amino acids: CASSLTRPSSYEQYF. The genes are TRBV5-1 and TRBJ2-7; D uncertain. V shed 4 bases and J shed 0 bases, with 14 bases lying between them. This CDR3 region has 15 residues. Germline CDR1 SGHRS, CDR2 YFSETQ.

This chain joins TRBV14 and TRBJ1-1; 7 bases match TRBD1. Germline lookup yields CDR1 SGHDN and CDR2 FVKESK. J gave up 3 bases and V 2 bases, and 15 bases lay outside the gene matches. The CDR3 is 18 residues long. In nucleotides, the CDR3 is TGTGCCAGCAGCCAAAGCCCTTTAAGACAGGGAAAGGACACTGAAGCTTTCTTT. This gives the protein CASSQSPLRQGKDTEAFF.